This T cell receptor (beta chain) was documented in a study of OX40 agonist ivuxolimab in advanced cancers. Study information: Eligibility admitted prior anti-PD-1, anti-PD-L1 or anti-CTLA-4 therapy; around 42% had some.

The CDR3 is made up of 15 amino acids. Germline assignment: CDR1 SGHTA and CDR2 FQGTGA. The V end lost 1 base, the J end lost 1 base, and 11 bases lay between the germline ends. TCRdb keeps only in-frame clones here, not all; method: immunoSEQ multiplex PCR. The sample lists about 92,000 clones, 90% to 95% occurring once. Sequenced here: CD4+ or CD8+ T cells sorted from blood, sampled in a trial of the OX40 agonist ivuxolimab. The TCR originated in an adult with an advanced solid tumor such as melanoma, head and neck, liver or kidney cancer. The chain joins TRBV7-3 to TRBJ2-7, with no clear D. CDR3 loop: CASSLRVKRSYEQYF. The CDR3 DNA reads TGTGCCAGCAGCTTAAGGGTTAAGAGATCCTACGAGCAGTACTTC.